This is a list of T cell receptor beta chains from one sample in a study of T cell changes during pregnancy in multiple sclerosis. The assay was immunoSEQ multiplex PCR, and TCRdb's table has in-frame clones only and misses some. This table has 100,000 or so clones, 90% appearing once. Material: peripheral blood, obtained in the second trimester of pregnancy. Source of these receptors: a female donor in good health, enrolled as a control in a pregnancy study. CDR3s include the opening cysteine and the closing phenylalanine or tryptophan. The D gene is left open where the match is weak. The size entry is marked missing in some rows and otherwise reads once, few, many or a size class.

j_call: TRBJ1-1
clone_size: NA
v_call: TRBV25-1
d_call: NA
cdr3_nt: TGTGCCAGCAGTGCTTACAGGGACACTGAAGCTTTCTTT
cdr3_aa: CASSAYRDTEAFF

j_call: TRBJ2-1
clone_size: NA
v_call: TRBV5-1
d_call: TRBD2
cdr3_nt: TGCGCCAGCAGCGCACGCGGGGGGGCCGAAGACAATGAGCAGTTCTTC
cdr3_aa: CASSARGGAEDNEQFF

j_call: TRBJ1-3
clone_size: once
v_call: TRBV6-5
d_call: NA
cdr3_nt: TGTGCCAGCAGTTACAGGGGGTCAGGAAACACCATATATTTT
cdr3_aa: CASSYRGSGNTIYF

j_call: TRBJ1-5
clone_size: NA
v_call: TRBV30
d_call: TRBD1
cdr3_nt: TGTGCCTGGAGTCCGGACAGGGGCAATCAGCCCCAGCATTTT
cdr3_aa: CAWSPDRGNQPQHF

j_call: TRBJ2-3
clone_size: NA
v_call: TRBV6-5
d_call: TRBD1
cdr3_nt: TGTGCCAGCAGTTACTCCGGGACAGCAGACACAGATACGCAGTATTTT
cdr3_aa: CASSYSGTADTDTQYF

j_call: TRBJ2-7
clone_size: NA
v_call: TRBV19
d_call: TRBD1
cdr3_nt: TGTGCCAGTGGGGACAGGGGTTACGAGCAGTACTTC
cdr3_aa: CASGDRGYEQYF

j_call: TRBJ1-2
clone_size: NA
v_call: TRBV27
d_call: NA
cdr3_nt: TGTGCCAGCAGTTTATCTGAGCGCGACCGCTACACCTTC
cdr3_aa: CASSLSERDRYTF

j_call: TRBJ2-6
clone_size: NA
v_call: TRBV23-1
d_call: NA
cdr3_nt: TGCGCCAGCAGCCTCCCTGCGGGTGATGGGGCCAACGTCCTGACTTTC
cdr3_aa: CASSLPAGDGANVLTF

j_call: TRBJ2-7
clone_size: NA
v_call: TRBV7-9
d_call: NA
cdr3_nt: TGTGCCAGCAGCTTAGACGGGGGAAGCTCCTACGAGCAGTACTTC
cdr3_aa: CASSLDGGSSYEQYF

j_call: TRBJ1-5
clone_size: NA
v_call: TRBV28
d_call: TRBD1
cdr3_nt: TGTGCCAGCAGCGGACAGGGTTCCGGTTGGGATCAGCCCCAGCATTTT
cdr3_aa: CASSGQGSGWDQPQHF

j_call: TRBJ1-3
clone_size: NA
v_call: TRBV4-1
d_call: TRBD1
cdr3_nt: TGCGCCAGCAGCCAGGACAGGGCGGCCGGAAACACCATATATTTT
cdr3_aa: CASSQDRAAGNTIYF

j_call: TRBJ2-7
clone_size: NA
v_call: TRBV7-2
d_call: NA
cdr3_nt: TGTGCCAGCAGCTTAGACCTCCGCGCGAACTACGAGCAGTACTTC
cdr3_aa: CASSLDLRANYEQYF

j_call: TRBJ1-1
clone_size: NA
v_call: TRBV14
d_call: NA
cdr3_nt: TGTGCCAGCAGCCAAGGGAGGGTAGCTGAAGCTTTCTTT
cdr3_aa: CASSQGRVAEAFF

j_call: TRBJ2-1
clone_size: NA
v_call: TRBV7-9
d_call: NA
cdr3_nt: TGTGCCAGCAGTTTTCCCCCCTCGAATGAGCAGTTCTTC
cdr3_aa: CASSFPPSNEQFF

j_call: TRBJ2-1
clone_size: NA
v_call: TRBV7-2
d_call: TRBD2
cdr3_nt: TGTGCCAGCAGCCTCGGACTAGCGGGAGGGCTCGATGAGCAGTTCTTC
cdr3_aa: CASSLGLAGGLDEQFF

j_call: TRBJ1-1
clone_size: NA
v_call: TRBV18
d_call: TRBD1
cdr3_nt: TGTGCCAGCTCACTAAACAGGGGAGGCCTGGACACTGAAGCTTTCTTT
cdr3_aa: CASSLNRGGLDTEAFF

j_call: TRBJ1-6
clone_size: NA
v_call: TRBV7-8
d_call: TRBD1
cdr3_nt: TGTGCCAGCGGAGGGGGCAGGGGGAGCTCCTATAATTCACCCCTCCACTTT
cdr3_aa: CASGGGRGSSYNSPLHF